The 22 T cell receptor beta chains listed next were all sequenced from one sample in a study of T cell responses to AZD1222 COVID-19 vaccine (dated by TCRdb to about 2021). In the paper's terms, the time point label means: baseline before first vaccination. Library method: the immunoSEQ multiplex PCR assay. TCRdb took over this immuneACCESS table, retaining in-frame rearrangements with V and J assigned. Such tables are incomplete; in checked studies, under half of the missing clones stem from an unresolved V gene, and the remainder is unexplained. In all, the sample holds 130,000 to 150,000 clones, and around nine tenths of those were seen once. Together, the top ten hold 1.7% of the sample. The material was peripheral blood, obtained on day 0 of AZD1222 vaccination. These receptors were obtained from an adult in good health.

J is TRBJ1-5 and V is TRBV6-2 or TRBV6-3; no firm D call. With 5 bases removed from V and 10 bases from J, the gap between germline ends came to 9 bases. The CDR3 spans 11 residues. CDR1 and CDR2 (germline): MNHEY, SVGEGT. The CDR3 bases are TGTGCCAGCAGTAACACGGGACCCCAGCATTTT. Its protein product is CASSNTGPQHF.

DNA for the CDR3: TGTGCCAGCAGCTCAGGGCGAAGGGGCTGGGAGCCCCAGCATTTT. This encodes CASSSGRRGWEPQHF. The chain couples TRBV7-9 to TRBJ1-5; possibly TRBD1 for D (5 bases). Between the trimmed V and J ends, which lost 4 bases and 8 bases, there was a span of 18 bases. Germline V lookup: CDR1 SEHNR, CDR2 FQNEAQ (reference sequence). The length of the CDR3 is 15 residues.

The CDR3 nucleotides read TGTGCCACCAGTGTGGGAACCGACCCTGCGGACACTGAAGCTTTCTTT. Encoded protein: CATSVGTDPADTEAFF. J is TRBJ1-1 and V is TRBV24-1; D uncertain. CDR1 and CDR2 from the germline V gene are KGHDR and SFDVKD. The CDR3 consists of 16 residues. V dropped 5 bases and J dropped 3 bases, with 18 bases sitting between them.

This CDR3 is CASSQWQGSEKLFF. CDR3 nucleotide sequence: TGTGCCAGCAGCCAGTGGCAGGGCTCCGAAAAACTGTTTTTT. The chain has TRBV6-5 and TRBJ1-4, with D perhaps TRBD1 (5 bases). Germline V gene data show CDR1 as MNHEY and CDR2 as SVGAGI. V lost 6 bases and J lost 8, with 16 bases in between. This CDR3 spans 14 amino acids.

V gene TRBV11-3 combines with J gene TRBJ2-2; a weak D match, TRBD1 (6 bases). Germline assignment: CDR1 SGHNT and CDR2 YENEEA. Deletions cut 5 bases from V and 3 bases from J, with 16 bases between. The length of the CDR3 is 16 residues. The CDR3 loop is CASSTTRGRYTGELFF. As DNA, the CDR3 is TGTGCCAGCAGCACCACGAGGGGGAGATACACCGGGGAGCTGTTTTTT.

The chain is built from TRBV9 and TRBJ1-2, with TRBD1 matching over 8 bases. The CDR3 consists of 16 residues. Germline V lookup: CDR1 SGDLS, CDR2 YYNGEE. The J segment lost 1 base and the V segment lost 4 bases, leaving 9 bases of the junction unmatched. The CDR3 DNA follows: TGTGCCAGCAGCTTCCGGGACAGGCCCCTTAACTATGGCTACACCTTC. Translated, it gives CASSFRDRPLNYGYTF.

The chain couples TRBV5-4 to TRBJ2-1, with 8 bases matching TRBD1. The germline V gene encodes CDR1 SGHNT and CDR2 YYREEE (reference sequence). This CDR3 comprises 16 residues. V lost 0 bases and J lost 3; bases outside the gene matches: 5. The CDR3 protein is CASSLGQGAIYNEQFF. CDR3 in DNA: TGTGCCAGCAGCTTGGGGCAGGGGGCTATCTACAATGAGCAGTTCTTC.

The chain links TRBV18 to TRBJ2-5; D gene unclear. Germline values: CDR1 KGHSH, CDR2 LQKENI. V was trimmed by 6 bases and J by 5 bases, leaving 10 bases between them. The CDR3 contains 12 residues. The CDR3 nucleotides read TGTGCCAGCTCGGAAATGCGGGAGACCCAGTACTTC. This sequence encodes CASSEMRETQYF.

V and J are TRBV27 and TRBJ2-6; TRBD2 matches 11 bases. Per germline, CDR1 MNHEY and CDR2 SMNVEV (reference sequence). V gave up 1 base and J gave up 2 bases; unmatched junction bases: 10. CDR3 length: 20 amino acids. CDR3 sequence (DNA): TGTGCCAGCAGTTTATTATGGGTGACTAGCGGGAAAGCTGGGGCCAACGTCCTGACTTTC. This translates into CASSLLWVTSGKAGANVLTF.

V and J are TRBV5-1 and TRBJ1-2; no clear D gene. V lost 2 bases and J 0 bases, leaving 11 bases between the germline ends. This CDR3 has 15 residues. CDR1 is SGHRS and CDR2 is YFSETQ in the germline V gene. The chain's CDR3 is CASSLSQVANYGYTF. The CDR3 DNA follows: TGCGCCAGCAGCTTAAGCCAGGTTGCTAACTATGGCTACACCTTC.

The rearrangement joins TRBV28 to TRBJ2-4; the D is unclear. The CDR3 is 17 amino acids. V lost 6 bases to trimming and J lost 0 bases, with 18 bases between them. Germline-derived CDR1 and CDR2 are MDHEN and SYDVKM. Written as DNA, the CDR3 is TGTGCCAGCAGCCACCCACGCTATTCTCGAGCCAAAAACATTCAGTACTTC. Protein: CASSHPRYSRAKNIQYF.

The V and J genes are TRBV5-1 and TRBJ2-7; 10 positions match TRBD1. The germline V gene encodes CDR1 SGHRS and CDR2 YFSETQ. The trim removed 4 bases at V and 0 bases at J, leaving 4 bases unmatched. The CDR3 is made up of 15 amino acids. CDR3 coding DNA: TGCGCCAGCAGCGCCTGGGACAGGGGCTCCTACGAGCAGTACTTC. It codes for CASSAWDRGSYEQYF.

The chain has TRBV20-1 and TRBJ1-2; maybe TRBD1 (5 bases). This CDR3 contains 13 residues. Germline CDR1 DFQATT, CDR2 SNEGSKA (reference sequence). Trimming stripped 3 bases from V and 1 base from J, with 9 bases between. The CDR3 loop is CSASLGDNYGYTF. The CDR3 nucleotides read TGCAGTGCTAGTCTAGGGGATAACTATGGCTACACCTTC.

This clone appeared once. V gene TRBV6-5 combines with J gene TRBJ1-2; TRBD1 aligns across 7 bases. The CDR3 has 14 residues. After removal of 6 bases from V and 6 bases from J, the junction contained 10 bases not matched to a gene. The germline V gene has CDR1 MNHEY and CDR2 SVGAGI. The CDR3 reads CASSDRVARNGYTF. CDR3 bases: TGTGCCAGCAGCGACAGGGTTGCACGGAATGGCTACACCTTC.

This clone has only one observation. CDR3 sequence reads: CASSRDRGLFGYTF. The CDR3 DNA reads as TGTGCCAGCAGCAGGGACAGGGGGCTGTTTGGCTACACCTTC. J is TRBJ1-2 and V is TRBV3-1 (or the pseudogene TRBV3-2), with 12 positions matching TRBD1. This CDR3 has 14 residues. Germline lookup yields CDR1 LGHDT and CDR2 YNNKEL (reference sequence). V lost 5 bases to trimming and J lost 7 bases; unmatched junction nucleotides: 5.

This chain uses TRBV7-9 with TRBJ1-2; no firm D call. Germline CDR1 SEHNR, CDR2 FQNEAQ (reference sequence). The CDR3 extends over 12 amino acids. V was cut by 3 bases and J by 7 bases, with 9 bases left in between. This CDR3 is CASSFDVGGYTF. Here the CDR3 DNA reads TGTGCCAGCAGCTTCGACGTGGGTGGCTACACCTTC.

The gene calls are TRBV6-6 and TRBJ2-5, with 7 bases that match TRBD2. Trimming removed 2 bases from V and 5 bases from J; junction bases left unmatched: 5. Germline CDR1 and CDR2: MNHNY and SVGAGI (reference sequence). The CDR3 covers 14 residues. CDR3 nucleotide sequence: TGTGCCAGCAGTTACCCGGGGGGAGGGGAGACCCAGTACTTC. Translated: CASSYPGGGETQYF.

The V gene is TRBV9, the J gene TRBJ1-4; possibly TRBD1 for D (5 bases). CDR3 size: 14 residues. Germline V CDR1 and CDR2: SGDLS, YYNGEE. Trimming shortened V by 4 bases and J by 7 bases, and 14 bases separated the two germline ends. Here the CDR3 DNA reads TGTGCCAGCAGCCCTGGGGCGACGAGTGAAAAACTGTTTTTT. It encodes CASSPGATSEKLFF.

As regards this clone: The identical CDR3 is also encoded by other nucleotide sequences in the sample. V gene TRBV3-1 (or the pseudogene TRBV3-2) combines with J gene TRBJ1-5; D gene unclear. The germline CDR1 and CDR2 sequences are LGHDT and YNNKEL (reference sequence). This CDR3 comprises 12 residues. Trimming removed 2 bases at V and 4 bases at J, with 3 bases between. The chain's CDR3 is CASSQLNQPQHF. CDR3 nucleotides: TGTGCCAGCAGCCAACTAAATCAGCCCCAGCATTTT.

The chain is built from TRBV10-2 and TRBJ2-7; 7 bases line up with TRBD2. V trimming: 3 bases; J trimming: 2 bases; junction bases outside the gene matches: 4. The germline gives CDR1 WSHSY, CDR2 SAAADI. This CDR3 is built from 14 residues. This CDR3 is CASSDREGPYEQYF. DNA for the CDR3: TGCGCCAGCAGTGATAGGGAGGGTCCCTACGAGCAGTACTTC.

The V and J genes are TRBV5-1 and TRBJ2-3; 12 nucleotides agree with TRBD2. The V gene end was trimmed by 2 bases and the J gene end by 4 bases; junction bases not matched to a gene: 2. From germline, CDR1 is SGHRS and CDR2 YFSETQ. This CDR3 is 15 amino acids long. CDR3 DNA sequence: TGCGCCAGCAGCTTACTAGCGGGAGGACCAGATACGCAGTATTTT. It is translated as CASSLLAGGPDTQYF.

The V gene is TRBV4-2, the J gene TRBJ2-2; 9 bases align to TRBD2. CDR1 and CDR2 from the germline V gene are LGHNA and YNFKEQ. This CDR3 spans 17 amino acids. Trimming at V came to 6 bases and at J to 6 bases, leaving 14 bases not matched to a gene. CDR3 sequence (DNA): TGTGCCAGCAGTCGGGTGTTGGGACTAGCTAGCGCCGGGGAGCTGTTTTTT. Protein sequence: CASSRVLGLASAGELFF.